This T cell receptor beta chain was captured in a study of cytomegalovirus exposure and HLA in healthy donors. This clone was observed a few times. Its antigen remains unknown. Study results and caveats: Accounts indicate the classifier identified cytomegalovirus status with strong specificity and sensitivity. TCR beta V- and J-gene trimming was later associated with a missense DCLRE1C variant. Accurate predictions that matched the HLA-A and HLA-B alleles of most subjects were reportedly made from TCR beta sequences.

With 60 Vbeta and 13 Jbeta primers, the PCR was carried out. Per the authors' pipeline: An analysis performed later counted roughly 80 million unique TCR beta chains (around 9.9 million of them shared). Generated by immunoSEQ multiplex PCR, the TCRdb table keeps only in-frame clones and is missing some. V and J calls plus clone size are reproduced from that table; the DNA served to infer D and trimming. The sample comprises 100,000 or so clones, about 12% of which are singletons, and approximately 15% rests with the top ten. Trimming cost V 1 base and J 7 bases, with 13 bases left between them. Germline V gene data show CDR1 as SGHVS and CDR2 as FNYEAQ. This CDR3 is built from 15 residues.

This clonotype originated in a man in his forties in good health and CMV-seropositive. The specimen sequenced was PBMCs. This chain uses TRBV7-6 with TRBJ2-2; a weak D match, TRBD1 (6 bases). The chain's CDR3 is CASSLGTGPSGELFF. Here the CDR3 DNA reads TGTGCCAGCAGCTTAGGTACAGGGCCCAGCGGGGAGCTGTTTTTT.